One sample yielded the 14 T cell receptor beta chains listed below, sequenced in a study of blood T cell repertoires in COVID-19. Sequencing was performed with immunoSEQ multiplex PCR; in TCRdb, only in-frame clones are kept and a portion is missing. The profile shows approximately 360,000 clones, roughly nine tenths of them singletons. Sequenced: peripheral blood. The source is a man aged 35 to 55 with acute or convalescent COVID-19.

The chain has TRBV6-5 and TRBJ1-5; D possibly corresponds to TRBD1 (6 bases). V was trimmed by 4 bases and J by 4 bases, leaving 8 bases between them. The germline V gene has CDR1 MNHEY and CDR2 SVGAGI. CDR3 size: 13 residues. CDR3 nucleotide sequence: TGTGCCAGCAGTTCGAGGGGGAATCAGCCCCAGCATTTT. The encoded protein is CASSSRGNQPQHF.

The V and J genes are TRBV19 and TRBJ2-1; 10 bases agree with TRBD1. CDR1 LNHDA and CDR2 SQIVND come from the germline V gene (reference sequence). This CDR3 region has 17 residues. Trimming cost V 4 bases and J 4 bases; bases outside gene matches: 10. CDR3 sequence: CASSTLPGTGEYNEQFF. The CDR3 DNA is TGTGCCAGTAGTACCCTACCTGGGACAGGGGAATACAATGAGCAGTTCTTC. Full variable domain (remainder filled in from reference TRBV19 and TRBJ2-1): DGGITQSPKYLFRKEGQNVTLSCEQNLNHDAMYWYRQDPGQGLRLIYYSQIVNDFQKGDIAEGYSVSREKKESFPLTVTSAQKNPTAFYLCASSTLPGTGEYNEQFFGPGTRLTVL.

The rearrangement joins TRBV7-6 to TRBJ1-6; perhaps TRBD1 as D (5 bases). This CDR3 is 15 amino acids long. Germline lookup yields CDR1 SGHVS and CDR2 FNYEAQ. Between the trimmed V and J ends, which lost 4 bases and 9 bases, there was a span of 16 bases. CDR3 residues: CASSSAGVVGSPLHF. The CDR3 bases are TGTGCCAGCAGCTCGGCGGGGGTGGTGGGTTCACCCCTCCACTTT.

The chain employs TRBV7-9 and TRBJ1-4; D possibly corresponds to TRBD1 (6 bases). Per the germline V gene, CDR1 is SEHNR and CDR2 is FQNEAQ (reference sequence). Trimming took 5 bases from V and 5 from J, leaving 15 bases between them. This CDR3 is 15 amino acids long. The CDR3 nucleotides are TGTGCCAGCAGCCAATCCGGGACAAGGAATGAAAAACTGTTTTTT. This encodes CASSQSGTRNEKLFF.

The V and J genes are TRBV29-1 and TRBJ2-2; tentative D call: TRBD2 (5 bases). Germline loops: CDR1 SQVTM, CDR2 ANQGSEA. This CDR3 comprises 13 residues. The germline V and J ends were trimmed by 7 bases and 2 bases, with 11 bases remaining between them. The DNA of the CDR3 is TGCAGCGCAAGTCGGGGTAACACCGGGGAGCTGTTTTTT. This translates into CSASRGNTGELFF.

The chain recombines TRBV6-5 with TRBJ1-2; D is unresolved. Trimming took 2 bases from V and 7 from J, leaving 17 bases between them. The CDR3 consists of 15 residues. Germline V gene lookup returns CDR1 MNHEY and CDR2 SVGAGI. CDR3 residues: CASSYGRHGSGGYTF. CDR3 in DNA: TGTGCCAGCAGTTACGGGCGCCACGGGAGTGGTGGCTACACCTTC.

The chain combines TRBV29-1 with TRBJ1-2; the match to TRBD1 covers 11 bases. In germline, CDR1 is SQVTM, CDR2 ANQGSEA. Trimming took 6 bases from V and 6 from J; bases not matched to a gene: 9. The CDR3 consists of 14 residues. CDR3: CSVYKLDRGHGYTF. CDR3 DNA: TGCAGCGTCTATAAACTGGACAGGGGGCATGGCTACACCTTC. The whole variable domain, remainder taken from reference TRBV29-1 and TRBJ1-2, is SAVISQKPSRDICQRGTSLTIQCQVDSQVTMMFWYRQQPGQSLTLIATANQGSEATYESGFVIDKFPISRPNLTFSTLTVSNMSPEDSSIYLCSVYKLDRGHGYTFGSGTRLTVV.

The rearrangement joins TRBV5-1 to TRBJ2-1; 11 bases match TRBD2. This CDR3 is 16 amino acids long. CDR1 and CDR2 from the germline V gene are SGHRS and YFSETQ. J gave up 8 bases and V 3 bases, and 10 bases lay outside the gene matches. The CDR3 nucleotides read TGCGCCAGCAGCTCCGAAGTTAGCGGGGGGGTTGATGAGCAGTTCTTC. Translated, it gives CASSSEVSGGVDEQFF. Complete variable domain (other parts from reference TRBV5-1 and TRBJ2-1): KAGVTQTPRYLIKTRGQQVTLSCSPISGHRSVSWYQQTPGQGLQFLFEYFSETQRNKGNFPGRFSGRQFSNSRSEMNVSTLELGDSALYLCASSSEVSGGVDEQFFGPGTRLTVL.

The gene calls are TRBV5-1 and TRBJ2-5, with 9 nucleotides matching TRBD1. The CDR3 is made up of 14 amino acids. With V trimmed by 3 bases and J by 3 bases, 3 bases remained unmatched. The germline V gene encodes CDR1 SGHRS and CDR2 YFSETQ. The CDR3 bases are TGCGCCAGCAGCTGGGGGACAGGGAAAGAGACCCAGTACTTC. Amino acids: CASSWGTGKETQYF.

The chain is built from TRBV27 and TRBJ1-5; a possible D gene is TRBD1 (6 bases). The CDR3 covers 14 residues. The V gene's germline CDR1 is MNHEY and CDR2 SMNVEV (reference sequence). The ends were cut back, 6 bases at V and 3 bases at J, with 12 bases in the middle. The CDR3, as DNA: TGTGCCAGCAGCCGATCAGGGGTCAATCAGCCCCAGCATTTT. It yields the protein CASSRSGVNQPQHF.

This clone came up once. This chain connects TRBV11-2 to TRBJ2-4; D possibly corresponds to TRBD1 (5 bases). V was shortened by 7 bases and J by 6 bases, with 13 bases between the two germline ends. Germline loops: CDR1 SGHAT, CDR2 FQNNGV. CDR3 length: 13 residues. The CDR3 DNA follows: TGTGCCAGCACTATAGGGGCGGTAAACATTCAGTACTTC. Translated, it gives CASTIGAVNIQYF.

The V call is TRBV5-4, the J call TRBJ2-3; 12 bases align to TRBD2. The CDR3 length is 15 residues. From germline, CDR1 is SGHNT and CDR2 YYREEE (reference sequence). V lost 4 bases and J lost 3; bases outside the gene matches: 3. CDR3 amino acids: CASSPGTSGTDTQYF. The DNA of the CDR3 is TGTGCCAGCAGCCCCGGGACTAGCGGGACAGATACGCAGTATTTT.

Here the CDR3 reads CASSDSYNEQFF. The CDR3 DNA sequence: TGCGCCAGCTCGGACAGTTACAATGAGCAGTTCTTC. The rearrangement joins TRBV5-1 to TRBJ2-1, with D possibly matching TRBD1 (6 bases). Germline CDR1 SGHRS, CDR2 YFSETQ. Trimming took 7 bases from V and 4 from J, leaving 9 bases between them. CDR3 length: 12 residues.

V gene TRBV19 combines with J gene TRBJ1-3; D is undetermined. Trimming left V 0 bases short and J 9 bases short, with 12 bases between. This CDR3 is built from 14 residues. CDR1 and CDR2 from the germline V gene are LNHDA and SQIVND (reference sequence). The CDR3 reads CASSIDGASGTIYF. DNA of the CDR3: TGTGCCAGTAGTATAGACGGAGCTAGTGGCACCATATATTTT.